This TCR beta chain came from a study of T cell responses to AZD1222 COVID-19 vaccine. Germline V CDR1 and CDR2: SGHRS, YFSETQ. This CDR3 spans 15 amino acids. Trimming at V came to 1 base and at J to 10 bases, leaving 3 bases not matched to a gene. In the case of this clone: Its antigen is currently unknown.

The protocol was immunoSEQ multiplex PCR, while the TCRdb copy is restricted to in-frame clones and leaves out a portion. This sample has over 60,000 clones, with roughly 78% found just once. Notes on the study in general: Repertoire sampling was restricted to post-peak T cell response timepoints. Unmutated variant regions are reportedly targeted by nearly half of spike-specific TCRs.

This TCR was sampled from an adult in good health. This sequence joins TRBV5-1 and TRBJ2-1; 15 bases line up with TRBD2. The sample consisted of peripheral blood, taken on day 0 of MenACWY control vaccination. CDR3 bases: TGCGCCAGCAGCTTGTCGGGACTAGCGGGGGGCGAGCAGTTCTTC. This gives the protein CASSLSGLAGGEQFF.